This TCR beta chain came from a study of blood T cell repertoires in COVID-19. Looking at the study overall: The study drew acute and convalescent COVID-19 samples from the United States, Italy and Spain. PBMCs, B-cell-depleted T cells, or T cells provided the cDNA or gDNA that made up the material.

In the original workflow: Cell counts per sample came from amplifying reference gene primers. TCRdb's copy holds only in-frame clones and misses some; the assay was immunoSEQ multiplex PCR. The V and J calls and the clone size are those of that table, but D and trimming were determined from the DNA. The table includes under 100,000 clones, approximately 86% detected once. Germline V gene lookup returns CDR1 DFQATT and CDR2 SNEGSKA (reference sequence). The CDR3 loop spans 14 amino acids. Deletions cut 3 bases from V and 5 bases from J, with 14 bases between. Specimen: peripheral blood. The V call is TRBV20-1, the J call TRBJ1-5; D may be TRBD1 (6 bases). The clonotype was recovered from a male donor with acute or convalescent COVID-19. The CDR3 region is CSASRGTRDQPQHF. The CDR3 nucleotides are TGCAGTGCTAGTAGGGGGACAAGGGATCAGCCCCAGCATTTT.